This entry lists 8 T cell receptor beta chains sequenced from one sample in a study of T-cell reconstitution after alpha-beta-depleted transplantation in children (dated by TCRdb to 2015 to 2016). Library preparation employed PCR. Sequenced on an Illumina HiSeq 2500. To normalize quantification of the TCRbeta repertoire, the TCR libraries were built with molecular barcoding that relied on unique molecular identifiers. TCRdb applied fastp at Q25 and MiXCR to the public reads, then kept only in-frame beta chains. Rows are unified per CDR3 protein, each entry keeping the most common DNA and genes. The sample yields just over 350,000 distinct CDR3 sequences; roughly 15% were counted once. 4.3% of the sample lies in the top ten. The sequences come from PBMCs, collected from the stem cell graft. These receptors were collected from a human donor who donated a stem cell graft to a child with Fanconi anemia.

In its sample, this clonotype was seen many times. The chain employs TRBV4-2 and TRBJ2-3; no clear D. CDR3 length: 14 amino acids. CDR1 is LGHNA and CDR2 is YNFKEQ in the germline V gene. V lost 4 bases to trimming and J lost 4 bases, with 12 bases between them. The CDR3 DNA is TGTGCCAGCAGCCCTAATCCGGGCGCAGATACGCAGTATTTT. Translated, it gives CASSPNPGADTQYF.

This clonotype turned up a few times. The genes are TRBV24-1 and TRBJ2-1; TRBD1 matches 9 bases. This CDR3 is 16 amino acids long. The trim removed 6 bases at V and 4 bases at J, leaving 9 bases unmatched. The germline CDR1 and CDR2 sequences are KGHDR and SFDVKD. The CDR3 loop is CATSPRPGQGYNEQFF. CDR3 bases: TGTGCCACCAGTCCTCGACCGGGACAGGGATACAATGAGCAGTTCTTC.

The chain recombines TRBV9 with TRBJ2-1; no firm D call. Germline lookup yields CDR1 SGDLS and CDR2 YYNGEE. V was cut by 6 bases and J by 8 bases, with 18 bases left in between. CDR3 size: 14 residues. The chain's CDR3 is CASTRQPIGDEQFF. In DNA, the CDR3 is TGTGCCAGCACAAGGCAGCCGATTGGCGATGAGCAGTTCTTC.

The chain employs TRBV5-1 and TRBJ1-2; D unclear. CDR1 and CDR2 (germline): SGHRS, YFSETQ. The CDR3 extends over 14 amino acids. The germline V and J ends were trimmed by 2 bases and 0 bases, with 8 bases remaining between them. Here the CDR3 reads CASSFGATNYGYTF. CDR3 nucleotide sequence: TGCGCCAGCAGCTTCGGTGCGACTAACTATGGCTACACCTTC.

This clonotype was observed at least ten times. The gene calls are TRBV9 and TRBJ1-2, with D uncertain. V was clipped by 4 bases and J by 2 bases, with 12 bases between them. The CDR3 length is 14 residues. The germline V gene has CDR1 SGDLS and CDR2 YYNGEE. CDR3 DNA sequence: TGTGCCAGCAGCTTGGCAGGAGGAAACTATGGCTACACCTTC. Translation: CASSLAGGNYGYTF.

The CDR3 region is CAISDSLGTYEQYF. The CDR3 bases are TGTGCCATCAGTGACAGCCTGGGAACCTACGAGCAGTACTTC. The chain carries TRBV10-3 and TRBJ2-7; D not certain. V was pared by 3 bases and J by 2 bases, with 11 bases between. The CDR3 covers 14 residues. Germline values: CDR1 ENHRY, CDR2 SYGVKD.

V is TRBV27 and J is TRBJ1-6; D not resolved. This CDR3 is built from 15 residues. CDR1 is MNHEY, CDR2 SMNVEV, per germline (reference sequence). V lost 2 bases, J lost 4 bases, and 9 bases lay in between. CDR3 in DNA: TGTGCCAGCAGTTTAAAGGTCCAGTATAATTCACCCCTCCACTTT. Its protein is CASSLKVQYNSPLHF.

In this sample, this clonotype turned up a few times. The chain combines TRBV5-1 with TRBJ2-1; TRBD1 might be the D (5 bases). The germline gives CDR1 SGHRS, CDR2 YFSETQ. Between the trimmed V and J ends, which lost 0 bases and 8 bases, there was a span of 12 bases. The CDR3 is made up of 14 amino acids. In DNA form, the CDR3 reads TGCGCCAGCAGCTTGGATGGGGCCAGGGATGAGCAGTTCTTC. Residues: CASSLDGARDEQFF.